This T cell receptor beta chain was sequenced in a study of shared clonotypes between healthy human individuals. Study-wide findings and caveats: What rarefaction showed was incomplete sorted-subset sequencing despite large depth.

Concerning this clone: Antigen: not known.

The assay used deep level. Only in-frame clones appear in the TCRdb table, and some are missing; sequencing was by immunoSEQ multiplex PCR. This table holds under 650,000 clones, 90% to 96% found once. Sequencing was carried out using naive CD4+ T cells sorted from blood. Stated subset: CD45RA+ positively selected. This TCR derives from a woman aged 25 to 39 in good health.

The CDR3: CASSFASGSRSHEQYF. The CDR3, as DNA: TGTGCCAGCAGTTTTGCTAGCGGGAGTAGGTCCCACGAGCAGTACTTC. The chain joins TRBV28 to TRBJ2-5, with 10 positions matching TRBD2. Near its end, the DNA agrees better with TRBJ2-7, so the J call may be wrong. Germline CDR1 and CDR2: MDHEN and SYDVKM. The CDR3 consists of 16 residues.